This T cell receptor beta chain was captured by sequencing in a study of T cells in Graves' hyperthyroidism and ophthalmopathy. For the study at large: It was at initial diagnosis, before any treatment, that peripheral blood was collected.

The length of the CDR3 is 13 residues. Deletions cut 1 base from V and 7 bases from J, with 5 bases between. Germline values: CDR1 SGHVS, CDR2 FNYEAQ. Exclusion criteria comprised uncontrolled infection, other autoimmune disease, pregnancy or lactation. RNA transcripts were the template for amplifying TCR beta CDR3 regions. The HTBI primer set was used in a first-round RT-PCR of the TCR CDR3. TCRdb analysed the multiplex PCR reads with MiXCR anew, one entry per CDR3 protein. The sample records roughly 710,000 distinct CDR3 sequences, roughly a third being singletons. This clonotype occurred many times.

The TCR originated in a woman in her forties with Graves' hyperthyroidism. The chain recombines TRBV7-6 with TRBJ1-6; D might be TRBD1 (5 bases). Specimen: blood. The CDR3 loop reads CASSLEGNSPLHF. The CDR3 DNA is TGTGCCAGCAGCTTAGAGGGGAATTCACCCCTCCACTTT.